A single sample is the source of the 29 T cell receptor beta chains below, sequenced in a study of radiotherapy plus CTLA-4 blockade in lung cancer. Generated by immunoSEQ multiplex PCR, the TCRdb table keeps only in-frame clones and is missing some. The repertoire holds more than 40,000 clones, roughly two thirds seen once, with around 25% in the top ten. Sequenced material: peripheral blood, taken from a patient treated with radiotherapy plus ipilimumab. These receptors originate from a human donor with non-small cell lung cancer who had a partial response to radiotherapy plus ipilimumab.

The chain uses TRBV7-9 and TRBJ1-5; TRBD1 matches 11 bases. This CDR3 contains 15 residues. With V trimmed by 5 bases and J by 6 bases, 6 bases remained unmatched. Per the germline V gene, CDR1 is SEHNR and CDR2 is FQNEAQ (reference sequence). This CDR3 is CASSADRGPGQPQHF. The DNA of the CDR3 is TGTGCCAGCAGCGCGGACAGGGGGCCAGGTCAGCCCCAGCATTTT.

The genes are TRBV2 and TRBJ2-2, with TRBD1 matching 7 bases. Germline-derived CDR1 and CDR2 are SNHLY and FYNNEI. The CDR3 spans 16 residues. J gave up 1 base and V 7 bases, and 9 bases lay outside the gene matches. In nucleotides, the CDR3 is TGTGCCAGCAAAGGACTCGGACAGGTGAACACCGGGGAGCTGTTTTTT. Protein: CASKGLGQVNTGELFF.

The gene calls are TRBV7-9 and TRBJ2-7; 8 nucleotides match TRBD2. CDR1 is SEHNR, CDR2 FQNEAQ, per germline (reference sequence). The CDR3 extends over 14 amino acids. The V and J ends lost 6 bases and 5 bases, in that order; junction bases with no gene match: 9. CDR3 amino acids: CASSSGGGFDEQYF. CDR3 nucleotides: TGTGCCAGCAGTTCCGGGGGGGGTTTCGACGAGCAGTACTTC.

The chain recombines TRBV6-8 with TRBJ2-7; 11 nucleotides agree with TRBD2. The CDR3 has 15 residues. Germline CDR1 is MNHGY and CDR2 is SAAAGT. V gave up 6 bases and J gave up 0 bases; unmatched junction bases: 4. As DNA, the CDR3 is TGTGCCAGCAGCAGAACTAGCGGGAGCTCCTACGAGCAGTACTTC. Protein: CASSRTSGSSYEQYF.

The genes are TRBV2 and TRBJ2-6; the D is unclear. The ends were cut back, 2 bases at V and 0 bases at J, with 8 bases in the middle. The CDR3 spans 16 residues. Germline CDR1 is SNHLY and CDR2 is FYNNEI. CDR3 nucleotide sequence: TGTGCCAGCAGTGAAAACGGTGCCTCTGGGGCCAACGTCCTGACTTTC. It specifies CASSENGASGANVLTF.

The V and J genes are TRBV6-5 and TRBJ2-2; a weak D match, TRBD1 (5 bases). The CDR3 sequence is 14 residues long. Germline V gene sequence: CDR1 MNHEY, CDR2 SVGAGI. V was pared by 6 bases and J by 6 bases, with 14 bases between. This chain's CDR3 is CASRPQAGSGELFF. CDR3 sequence (DNA): TGTGCCAGCAGACCCCAAGCAGGGTCCGGGGAGCTGTTTTTT.

The chain has TRBV7-2 and TRBJ2-5; D gene ambiguous. Looked up from germline, CDR1 is SGHTA and CDR2 is FQGNSA. The CDR3 is 12 residues long. Trimming removed 5 bases at V and 5 bases at J, with 9 bases between. The CDR3 region is CASSPPRETQYF. Written as DNA, the CDR3 is TGTGCCAGCAGCCCCCCGAGGGAGACCCAGTACTTC.

The chain combines TRBV19 with TRBJ1-4, with D perhaps TRBD1 (6 bases). From germline, CDR1 is LNHDA and CDR2 SQIVND (reference sequence). This CDR3 has 15 amino acids. V lost 5 bases and J lost 4, with 14 bases in between. The CDR3 DNA reads as TGTGCCAGTAGTGTTCAGGGGCCAGTTAATGAAAAACTGTTTTTT. Translation gives CASSVQGPVNEKLFF.

V gene TRBV2 combines with J gene TRBJ2-5, with TRBD2 matching over 8 bases. Germline V CDR1 and CDR2: SNHLY, FYNNEI. V trimming: 6 bases; J trimming: 8 bases; junction bases outside the gene matches: 14. The CDR3 sequence is 15 residues long. The CDR3 DNA reads as TGTGCCAGCAGCTCAACGATTAGCGGGGAAGGAACCCAGTACTTC. This sequence encodes CASSSTISGEGTQYF.

This chain links TRBV7-9 with TRBJ2-5; tentatively, D is TRBD1 (5 bases). The J call could be wrong; TRBJ2-7 is a better fit for the DNA end. The CDR3 sequence is 13 residues long. Germline CDR1 is SEHNR and CDR2 is FQNEAQ (reference sequence). The CDR3 DNA reads TGTGCCAGCGAGACAGTTAGCTCCTACGAGCAGTACTTC. Its translation: CASETVSSYEQYF.

V is TRBV6-1 and J is TRBJ2-7; D is unresolved. V was trimmed by 8 bases and J by 0 bases, leaving 11 bases between them. In germline, CDR1 is MNHNS, CDR2 SASEGT. The CDR3 contains 13 residues. The CDR3 here is CASARYLSYEQYF. CDR3 DNA sequence: TGTGCCAGCGCCCGGTACCTCTCCTACGAGCAGTACTTC.

The sample holds a few counts of this clone. This CDR3 reads CASSTTGGAGYEQYF. CDR3 nucleotide sequence: TGTGCCAGCAGCACCACAGGGGGCGCCGGATACGAGCAGTACTTC. The chain couples TRBV9 to TRBJ2-7; 9 nucleotides align to TRBD1. The CDR3 loop spans 15 amino acids. Germline lookup yields CDR1 SGDLS and CDR2 YYNGEE. The V gene end was trimmed by 4 bases and the J gene end by 4 bases; junction bases not matched to a gene: 9. The full variable domain, rest sourced from reference TRBV9 and TRBJ2-7, is DSGVTQTPKHLITATGQRVTLRCSPRSGDLSVYWYQQSLDQGLQFLIQYYNGEERAKGNILERFSAQQFPDLHSELNLSSLELGDSALYFCASSTTGGAGYEQYFGPGTRLTVT.

This rearrangement joins TRBV2 to TRBJ2-3; no reliable D call. Germline CDR1 SNHLY, CDR2 FYNNEI. Trimming removed 5 bases at V and 4 bases at J, with 7 bases between. The CDR3 contains 12 residues. This CDR3 is CASSLGADTQYF. CDR3 nucleotides: TGTGCCAGCAGTCTAGGAGCAGATACGCAGTATTTT.

The chain links TRBV5-5 to TRBJ1-2; 9 nucleotides match TRBD1. Looked up from germline, CDR1 is SGHKS and CDR2 is YYEKEE (reference sequence). V shed 0 bases, J shed 3 bases, and the junction held 6 bases outside the gene matches. The CDR3 is 16 amino acids. The CDR3 region has the DNA TGTGCCAGCAGCTTGGGGGTGACAGGGGGTGACTATGGCTACACCTTC. Residues: CASSLGVTGGDYGYTF.

The chain uses TRBV4-3 and TRBJ1-2; D gene uncertain. Trimming shortened V by 3 bases and J by 2 bases, and 10 bases separated the two germline ends. CDR3 length equals 14 residues. Germline loops: CDR1 LGHNA, CDR2 YSLEER. CDR3 bases: TGCGCCAGCAGCCAGACGACCGGGAACTATGGCTACACCTTC. Translation: CASSQTTGNYGYTF.

This clone was counted between two and nine times. The rearrangement uses TRBV6-6 and TRBJ1-1; no clear D. CDR1 is MNHNY, CDR2 SVGAGI, per germline (reference sequence). The CDR3 runs 13 residues. V dropped 2 bases and J dropped 11 bases, with 15 bases sitting between them. The chain's CDR3 is CASSYGSTVTAFF. The DNA for the CDR3 is TGTGCCAGCAGTTACGGATCAACAGTCACCGCTTTCTTT.

V gene TRBV2 combines with J gene TRBJ1-5, with 7 bases fitting TRBD1. This CDR3 has 15 residues. CDR1 is SNHLY and CDR2 is FYNNEI in the germline V gene. The trim removed 6 bases at V and 4 bases at J, leaving 9 bases unmatched. CDR3 protein: CASRTSQGPNQPQHF. In DNA, the CDR3 is TGTGCCAGCAGAACGTCACAGGGGCCAAATCAGCCCCAGCATTTT.

J is TRBJ1-4 and V is TRBV6-5, with a possible D match to TRBD1 (6 bases). Looked up from germline, CDR1 is MNHEY and CDR2 is SVGAGI. V shed 2 bases and J shed 6 bases, with 10 bases lying between them. The CDR3 runs 14 residues. The CDR3 reads CASSYRGSDEKLFF. CDR3 nucleotides: TGTGCCAGCAGTTACAGGGGGTCGGATGAAAAACTGTTTTTT.

The chain uses TRBV2 and TRBJ2-5; possibly TRBD2 for D (6 bases). CDR3 size: 12 residues. V was shortened by 8 bases and J by 0 bases, with 7 bases between the two germline ends. Germline V gene data show CDR1 as SNHLY and CDR2 as FYNNEI. CDR3 region: CASRDYQETQYF. Written as DNA, the CDR3 is TGTGCCAGCCGGGACTACCAAGAGACCCAGTACTTC.

The chain recombines TRBV7-9 with TRBJ2-3; possible D gene TRBD2, 6 bases. This CDR3 region has 15 residues. Trimming stripped 2 bases from V and 2 bases from J, with 11 bases between. Germline loops: CDR1 SEHNR, CDR2 FQNEAQ (reference sequence). The DNA of the CDR3 is TGTGCCAGCAGCTTAAGGGGACTGAACACAGATACGCAGTATTTT. Residues: CASSLRGLNTDTQYF.

This chain uses TRBV7-3 with TRBJ2-1; the match to TRBD1 covers 8 bases. The germline gives CDR1 SGHTA, CDR2 FQGTGA. This CDR3 region has 17 residues. J gave up 9 bases and V 2 bases, and 15 bases lay outside the gene matches. CDR3 DNA: TGTGCCAGCAGCTTACGAGGGGGACAGGTTTCAAGTAGTGAGCAGTTCTTC. Protein product: CASSLRGGQVSSSEQFF. The entire variable domain, with the rest obtained from reference TRBV7-3 and TRBJ2-1, is as follows: GAGVSQTPSNKVTEKGKYVELRCDPISGHTALYWYRQSLGQGPEFLIYFQGTGAADDSGLPNDRFFAVRPEGSVSTLKIQRTERGDSAVYLCASSLRGGQVSSSEQFFGPGTRLTVL.

This clone was detected only a few times. V and J are TRBV6-5 and TRBJ2-7; TRBD1 agrees at 7 bases. The V and J ends lost 6 bases and 3 bases, in that order; junction bases with no gene match: 5. Per the germline V gene, CDR1 is MNHEY and CDR2 is SVGAGI. The CDR3 is 13 amino acids. The CDR3: CASSDRVSYEQYF. For the CDR3, the DNA is TGTGCCAGCAGCGACAGGGTAAGCTACGAGCAGTACTTC.

The V and J genes are TRBV6-5 and TRBJ1-1, with TRBD1 as a possible D gene (5 bases). CDR3 length equals 14 residues. Germline V gene lookup returns CDR1 MNHEY and CDR2 SVGAGI. The V and J ends lost 2 bases and 2 bases respectively, with 9 bases between them. CDR3 protein: CASSYRQFNTEAFF. CDR3 bases: TGTGCCAGCAGTTACCGACAGTTTAACACTGAAGCTTTCTTT.

The chain joins TRBV18 to TRBJ2-2; D is uncertain. V was cut by 6 bases and J by 4 bases, with 12 bases left in between. Germline-derived CDR1 and CDR2 are KGHSH and LQKENI. The length of the CDR3 is 14 residues. The CDR3 DNA is TGTGCCAGCTCGCCCGGGTCCCTCACCGGGGAGCTGTTTTTT. Translating it yields CASSPGSLTGELFF.

This rearrangement joins TRBV6-8 to TRBJ2-5; 11 bases agree with TRBD2. The end of the DNA is better explained by TRBJ2-7, so the J call may be wrong. Per germline, CDR1 MNHGY and CDR2 SAAAGT. The CDR3 has 14 amino acids. The CDR3 nucleotides are TGTGCCAGCAGTCGTAGCGGGAGGGGAAACGAGCAGTACTTC. Translating it yields CASSRSGRGNEQYF.

In its sample, this clone was seen a few times. The chain carries TRBV28 and TRBJ1-5; D not certain. The germline V and J ends were trimmed by 1 base and 2 bases, with 9 bases remaining between them. The length of the CDR3 is 15 residues. From germline, CDR1 is MDHEN and CDR2 SYDVKM. The CDR3 protein is CASSLSGAGNQPQHF. In DNA form, the CDR3 reads TGTGCCAGCAGTTTATCTGGTGCAGGCAATCAGCCCCAGCATTTT.

The chain uses TRBV25-1 and TRBJ1-2; perhaps TRBD1 as D (5 bases). The CDR3 totals 14 residues. The germline CDR1 and CDR2 sequences are MGHDK and SYGVNS. V dropped 3 bases and J dropped 5 bases, with 13 bases sitting between them. The CDR3, as DNA: TGTGCCAGCAGTGAGGGTAGGGGTGCGTATGGCTACACCTTC. This gives the protein CASSEGRGAYGYTF.

This clone is labeled medium-sized. The chain combines TRBV29-1 with TRBJ2-7, with TRBD1 matching 11 bases. The CDR3 consists of 13 residues. Germline V gives CDR1 SQVTM, CDR2 ANQGSEA. The J segment lost 8 bases and the V segment lost 6 bases, leaving 9 bases of the junction unmatched. Here the CDR3 DNA reads TGCAGCGTGGCGAAGGACAGGGGGCCACAGCAGTACTTC. It encodes CSVAKDRGPQQYF.

The V and J genes are TRBV18 and TRBJ2-5; D not certain. Germline V lookup: CDR1 KGHSH, CDR2 LQKENI. The CDR3 has 14 amino acids. Trimming stripped 11 bases from V and 1 base from J, with 17 bases between. The CDR3 loop reads CAGPPKVPQETQYF. The CDR3 coding sequence is TGTGCCGGGCCTCCGAAAGTCCCCCAAGAGACCCAGTACTTC.